Shown below are 27 T cell receptor beta chains from a single sample sequenced in a study of blood T cells in healthy people across ages. A second PCR of about 6 to 11 cycles used a sample-barcoded 5' primer and a J-beta primer mix. Each CDR3 protein is one row after TCRdb ran MiXCR on the 5' RACE reads. The data show around 520,000 distinct CDR3 sequences, with around 27% seen just once and 3.6% held by the top ten. The same sample was also used in a study of T cells of mothers and their children.

The sample comprised blood. Receptors originate from a boy between 2 and 10 years old in good health.

This chain uses TRBV12-3 or TRBV12-4 with TRBJ2-3, with TRBD1 matching over 8 bases. This CDR3 is built from 14 residues. Trimming cost V 1 base and J 6 bases; bases outside gene matches: 3. CDR3 region: CASSLGQGRDTQYF. The CDR3 DNA is TGTGCCAGCAGTTTAGGACAGGGGAGGGATACGCAGTATTTT.

This clonotype was seen more than once but under ten times. This chain connects TRBV4-3 to TRBJ2-1; 11 bases align to TRBD2. Trimming cost V 4 bases and J 8 bases; bases outside gene matches: 7. Looked up from germline, CDR1 is LGHNA and CDR2 is YSLEER. This CDR3 is built from 15 residues. CDR3 bases: TGCGCCAGCAGCCCCACTAGCGGGAGCCTCTATGAGCAGTTCTTC. It yields the protein CASSPTSGSLYEQFF.

In its sample, this clonotype was seen a few times. The chain links TRBV7-6 to TRBJ2-5, with 13 bases fitting TRBD2. Looked up from germline, CDR1 is SGHVS and CDR2 is FNYEAQ. The junction had 14 bases not matched to a gene; V was cut back by 5 bases and J by 5 bases. The CDR3 loop spans 18 amino acids. CDR3 in DNA: TGTGCCAGCAGCAACCTCCACGGACTAGCGGGGGAAGGGGAGACCCAGTACTTC. Protein: CASSNLHGLAGEGETQYF. The variable domain in full, with the rest retrieved from reference TRBV7-6 and TRBJ2-5, is GAGVSQSPRYKVTKRGQDVALRCDPISGHVSLYWYRQALGQGPEFLTYFNYEAQQDKSGLPNDRFSAERPEGSISTLTIQRTEQRDSAMYRCASSNLHGLAGEGETQYFGPGTRLLVL.

The rearrangement links TRBV29-1 to TRBJ2-7; D ambiguous. Trimming took 4 bases from V and 4 from J, leaving 11 bases between them. Germline V gene lookup returns CDR1 SQVTM and CDR2 ANQGSEA. The CDR3 has 12 amino acids. CDR3 sequence: CSVVGSEYEQYF. The CDR3 DNA is TGCAGCGTTGTCGGGTCCGAGTACGAGCAGTACTTC.

This clonotype has a handful of counts. The chain recombines TRBV28 with TRBJ1-1, with TRBD1 matching over 11 bases. There are 15 residues in the CDR3. In germline, CDR1 is MDHEN, CDR2 SYDVKM. The V gene end was trimmed by 4 bases and the J gene end by 10 bases; junction bases not matched to a gene: 11. DNA of the CDR3: TGTGCCAGCAGTTCCTGGACAGGGGGCTCCGTCGGAGCTTTCTTT. This encodes CASSSWTGGSVGAFF. The full variable domain, in which reference TRBV28 and TRBJ1-1 provide the parts outside the CDR3, is DVKVTQSSRYLVKRTGEKVFLECVQDMDHENMFWYRQDPGLGLRLIYFSYDVKMKEKGDIPEGYSVSREKKERFSLILESASTNQTSMYLCASSSWTGGSVGAFFGQGTRLTVV.

This clonotype was seen more than once but under ten times. This chain uses TRBV29-1 with TRBJ2-5; D remains unclear. The CDR3 is made up of 12 amino acids. V lost 4 bases, J lost 2 bases, and 8 bases lay in between. Germline V gene lookup returns CDR1 SQVTM and CDR2 ANQGSEA. The CDR3 bases are TGCAGCGTTGTCAAGGTTCAAGAGACCCAGTACTTC. Amino acid sequence: CSVVKVQETQYF.

To note about this clonotype: A much larger clone lies a single base off, so this may be a read error. The rearrangement joins TRBV24-1 to TRBJ2-3; 8 bases match TRBD1. Germline V CDR1 and CDR2: KGHDR, SFDVKD. CDR3 size: 14 residues. DNA of the CDR3: TGTGTCACCAGGGCAGGGGGCCCGACAGATACGCAGTATTTT. It yields the protein CVTRAGGPTDTQYF.

V is TRBV14 and J is TRBJ1-4; no clear D. V shed 4 bases and J shed 7 bases, with 13 bases lying between them. The CDR3 consists of 14 residues. Germline V lookup: CDR1 SGHDN, CDR2 FVKESK. In nucleotides, the CDR3 is TGTGCCAGCAGCCCAATAGGGCTCCGTGAAAAACTGTTTTTT. Its translation: CASSPIGLREKLFF.

This chain uses TRBV20-1 with TRBJ2-5, with 8 bases aligning to TRBD1. The last part of the DNA fits TRBJ2-7 better; the J call may be wrong. The CDR3 has 14 amino acids. Germline lookup yields CDR1 DFQATT and CDR2 SNEGSKA (reference sequence). The CDR3 DNA reads TGCAGTGCTAGAGACCGGGACAGGACCTACGAGCAGTACTTC. The encoded protein is CSARDRDRTYEQYF.

In this sample, this clonotype turned up a few times. This chain links TRBV27 with TRBJ2-1; TRBD2 aligns across 12 bases. J gave up 3 bases and V 5 bases, and 8 bases lay outside the gene matches. Germline-derived CDR1 and CDR2 are MNHEY and SMNVEV (reference sequence). This CDR3 comprises 17 residues. The CDR3 sequence is CASSISGTSGRYNEQFF. In nucleotides, the CDR3 is TGTGCCAGCAGTATCTCCGGGACTAGCGGGCGCTACAATGAGCAGTTCTTC.

J is TRBJ2-5 and V is TRBV5-1, with TRBD1 as a possible D gene (5 bases). Near its end, the DNA agrees better with TRBJ2-7, so the J call may be wrong. The CDR3 sequence is 12 residues long. CDR1 is SGHRS, CDR2 YFSETQ, per germline. In DNA, the CDR3 is TGCGCCACCCTCAGGACATTCTACGAGCAGTACTTC. This sequence encodes CATLRTFYEQYF.

V usage is TRBV29-1 and J usage is TRBJ2-3, with D possibly TRBD2 on 5 matching bases. The V end lost 4 bases, the J end lost 4 bases, and 9 bases lay between the germline ends. Germline CDR1 reads SQVTM; CDR2 reads ANQGSEA. There are 12 residues in the CDR3. CDR3 protein: CSVVGSADTQYF. CDR3 sequence (DNA): TGCAGCGTTGTAGGGAGTGCAGATACGCAGTATTTT.

The V gene is TRBV6-6, the J gene TRBJ2-2, with TRBD1 matching over 10 bases. Germline V lookup: CDR1 MNHNY, CDR2 SVGAGI (reference sequence). The V and J ends lost 2 bases and 5 bases, in that order; junction bases with no gene match: 8. This CDR3 is 17 amino acids long. The CDR3 protein is CASSYPGTGEWTGELFF. CDR3 coding DNA: TGTGCCAGCAGTTACCCAGGGACAGGGGAGTGGACCGGGGAGCTGTTTTTT.

The chain carries TRBV15 and TRBJ2-7, with D perhaps TRBD1 (5 bases). CDR1 and CDR2 (germline): LNHNV, YYDKDF (reference sequence). The CDR3 runs to 13 residues. The V gene lost 8 bases and the J gene lost 2 bases, with 13 bases spanning the gap. The CDR3 sequence: CATGGAGPYEQYF. The DNA for the CDR3 is TGTGCCACCGGTGGGGCTGGACCCTACGAGCAGTACTTC.

The gene calls are TRBV7-2 and TRBJ1-2; 7 bases match TRBD1. This CDR3 region has 17 residues. The germline CDR1 and CDR2 sequences are SGHTA and FQGNSA. J gave up 5 bases and V 1 base, and 13 bases lay outside the gene matches. In nucleotides, the CDR3 is TGTGCCAGCAGCTTAGGAGACTGGAGGGGGCTTCGGTATGGCTACACCTTC. This sequence encodes CASSLGDWRGLRYGYTF.

Turning to this clonotype: The junction shows a germline mismatch at one end, possibly a read error. The chain is built from TRBV10-3 and TRBJ1-2; tentatively, D is TRBD1 (5 bases). Germline-derived CDR1 and CDR2 are ENHRY and SYGVKD. The length of the CDR3 is 13 residues. The CDR3 bases are TGTGCCATCAGGACAGAGCAGGACTATGACTACACCTTC. Protein product: CAIRTEQDYDYTF.

The chain couples TRBV3-1 to TRBJ1-1; tentatively, D is TRBD1 (5 bases). Trimming shortened V by 2 bases and J by 1 base, and 8 bases separated the two germline ends. Germline assignment: CDR1 LGHDT and CDR2 YNNKEL (reference sequence). There are 14 residues in the CDR3. CDR3 region: CASSQMTANTEAFF. CDR3 coding DNA: TGTGCCAGCAGCCAAATGACAGCGAACACTGAAGCTTTCTTT.

This clonotype has a single count. The rearrangement joins TRBV7-8 to TRBJ2-1; D may be TRBD1 or TRBD2 (6 bases each). The V gene's germline CDR1 is SGHVS and CDR2 FQNEAQ. V was cut by 6 bases and J by 2 bases, with 14 bases left in between. The CDR3 covers 15 residues. The CDR3 DNA sequence: TGTGCCAGCAGTATAGCGGAGGGGGCCTACAATGAGCAGTTCTTC. Its protein product is CASSIAEGAYNEQFF.

This rearrangement joins TRBV13 to TRBJ2-1; 7 nucleotides line up with TRBD2. The CDR3 covers 13 residues. Per germline, CDR1 PRHDT and CDR2 FYEKMQ (reference sequence). The V and J ends lost 0 bases and 10 bases, in that order; junction bases with no gene match: 3. The CDR3 protein is CASSLGGREEQFF. CDR3 DNA: TGTGCCAGCAGCTTAGGGGGGAGGGAGGAGCAGTTCTTC.

This sequence joins TRBV29-1 and TRBJ2-1, with TRBD2 identical over 8 bases. V shed 7 bases and J 3 bases; nucleotides not matched to a gene: 17. The CDR3 totals 17 residues. In germline, CDR1 is SQVTM, CDR2 ANQGSEA. This CDR3 is CSGTRGVGGAFYNEQFF. The CDR3 region has the DNA TGCAGCGGTACACGGGGGGTCGGGGGGGCCTTCTACAATGAGCAGTTCTTC.

This clonotype was picked up a small number of times. This chain joins TRBV20-1 and TRBJ1-5, with D tentatively TRBD1 (6 bases). CDR1 is DFQATT and CDR2 is SNEGSKA in the germline V gene (reference sequence). This CDR3 has 16 residues. Trimming shortened V by 3 bases and J by 7 bases, and 22 bases separated the two germline ends. CDR3 nucleotide sequence: TGCAGTGCTAGGCGTAGGGCAGGGGAAGGCACCCAGCCCCAGCATTTT. Its protein product is CSARRRAGEGTQPQHF.

The table lists this clonotype with a few counts. The V call is TRBV12-3 or TRBV12-4, the J call TRBJ1-1; D call uncertain. The CDR3 loop spans 13 amino acids. V lost 3 bases and J 3 bases, leaving 8 bases between the germline ends. This chain's CDR3 is CASSFYSDTEAFF. The CDR3 nucleotides read TGTGCCAGCAGTTTTTATTCGGACACTGAAGCTTTCTTT.

The sample holds many counts of this clonotype. This chain connects TRBV29-1 to TRBJ1-4, with TRBD1 identical over 10 bases. Germline loops: CDR1 SQVTM, CDR2 ANQGSEA. This CDR3 comprises 16 residues. V shed 6 bases, J shed 4 bases, and the junction held 11 bases outside the gene matches. The chain's CDR3 is CSVAGTGVSGNEKLFF. In DNA, the CDR3 is TGCAGCGTCGCCGGGACAGGGGTATCGGGTAATGAAAAACTGTTTTTT.

V usage is TRBV7-3 and J usage is TRBJ2-7; weak D call: TRBD1 (5 bases). This CDR3 is 12 amino acids long. Trimming stripped 8 bases from V and 2 bases from J, with 10 bases between. Germline V gene lookup returns CDR1 SGHTA and CDR2 FQGTGA. The CDR3 protein is CASPRVPYEQYF. The CDR3 nucleotides read TGTGCCAGCCCCAGGGTCCCCTACGAGCAGTACTTC.

This clonotype has at least ten counts. The chain combines TRBV5-5 with TRBJ2-2, with D unclear. Germline V gives CDR1 SGHKS, CDR2 YYEKEE (reference sequence). V was clipped by 0 bases and J by 4 bases, with 4 bases between them. CDR3 length equals 13 residues. This CDR3 is CASSLGPTGELFF. The CDR3 DNA is TGTGCCAGCAGCTTGGGTCCCACCGGGGAGCTGTTTTTT.

This clonotype was seen a single time. The V call is TRBV29-1, the J call TRBJ2-5, with D perhaps assigned TRBD1 or TRBD2 (6 bases each). The DNA end is more similar to TRBJ2-1, so the J call may be wrong. The CDR3 is 16 amino acids. Per the germline V gene, CDR1 is SQVTM and CDR2 is ANQGSEA. The CDR3 spells CSVDLPLGGPNNEQFF. The CDR3 DNA follows: TGCAGCGTTGACTTGCCCCTTGGGGGGCCCAACAATGAGCAGTTCTTC.

This clonotype was seen more than once but under ten times. CDR3 nucleotides: TGCGCCAGCAGCTTTGAGTCGGCTGGAAACACCATATATTTT. This encodes CASSFESAGNTIYF. The genes are TRBV5-1 and TRBJ1-3; D is uncertain. This CDR3 spans 14 amino acids. Germline loops: CDR1 SGHRS, CDR2 YFSETQ. Trimming pared 2 bases from V and 2 bases from J, leaving 8 bases between.